This TCR beta chain was profiled in a study of human T cells and chemical hapten exposure. General study findings and limits: Among TCRs, those above 1 in 1000 frequency were unaffected by DPC sensitization. Expanded TCRs grouped into significantly more large CDR3 similarity clusters than controls produced.

TCRdb analysed the RACE reads with MiXCR anew, one entry per CDR3 protein. This table holds about 82,000 distinct CDR3 sequences, approximately 12% found once. Time point reported: patch test 3, about 24 weeks after DPC sensitization. Treatment defined: therapeutic diphenylcyclopropenone sensitization with weekly scalp DPC. Patches went on only after blood had been drawn each time. Alopecia patients, 18 to 70 years old and DPC-suitable, served as donors. CDR1 and CDR2 (germline): SGHDN, FVKESK. The V end was cut by 4 bases, the J end by 0 bases, with 10 bases between. The CDR3 sequence is 16 residues long. There are a few counts of this clonotype. Its antigen is unidentified.

The chain couples TRBV14 to TRBJ2-6; maybe TRBD2 (6 bases). The clonotype was recovered from a woman aged 50 to 60 with alopecia areata. Some clones in this sample may be carry-over from other donors' samples. The sequencing here drew on whole blood, taken in connection with sensitization to the hapten diphenylcyclopropenone (DPC). CDR3 coding DNA: TGTGCCAGCAGCCGGAGGGCGGTCTCTGGGGCCAACGTCCTGACTTTC. Translating gives CASSRRAVSGANVLTF. The variable domain in full, completed from reference TRBV14 and TRBJ2-6, reads EAGVTQFPSHSVIEKGQTVTLRCDPISGHDNLYWYRRVMGKEIKFLLHFVKESKQDESGMPNNRFLAERTGGTYSTLKVQPAELEDSGVYFCASSRRAVSGANVLTFGAGSRLTVL.